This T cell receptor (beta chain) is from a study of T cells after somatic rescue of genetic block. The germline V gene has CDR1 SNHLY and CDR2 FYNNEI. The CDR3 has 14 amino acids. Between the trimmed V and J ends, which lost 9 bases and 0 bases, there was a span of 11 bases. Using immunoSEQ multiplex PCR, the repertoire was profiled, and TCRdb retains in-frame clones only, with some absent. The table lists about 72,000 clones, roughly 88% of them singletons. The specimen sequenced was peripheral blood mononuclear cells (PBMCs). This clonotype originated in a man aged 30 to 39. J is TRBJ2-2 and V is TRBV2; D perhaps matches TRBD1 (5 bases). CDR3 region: CARHRNANTGELFF. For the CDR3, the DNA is TGTGCCAGGCACAGGAACGCGAACACCGGGGAGCTGTTTTTT.